This T cell receptor beta chain emerged from a study of Tregs in tolerant kidney transplant recipients (dated by TCRdb to the late 2010s). Some background on the complete study: Transplants used related donors with nonmyeloablative bone marrow transplantation; mixed chimerism was transient in the human trials. The study applied TCRbeta sequencing to find donor-specific regulatory T cells before combined kidney and bone marrow transplantation and then followed those same cells after transplant. Summary of the overall study and its limitations: Biological reproducibility was not directly addressed, though technical replication error appeared minimal. The study was constrained by small patient numbers, and validation of the findings is required in larger populations and under other immunosuppression protocols. For some patients, the PCR primers changed as time went on, which meant samples from those patients could not be compared with one another at the nucleotide level. In tolerant patients, donor-specific Tregs expanded more than Tregs overall, which suggests antigen-driven rather than nonspecific expansion. Expanding Tregs with activated donor B cells appeared to identify the most biologically relevant and donor-specific TCRbeta repertoire.

The sample's time point label is to be understood as: blood sample drawn before combined kidney and bone marrow transplant. Thawed PBMCs were FACS-sorted into unstimulated Tregs (CD4+CD25+CD127-), CD4+ non-Tregs (CD4+CD25-), CD4 cells and CD8 cells. Prior to Treg sorting, thawed PBMCs were rested overnight at 37 degrees C with about 190 IU/ml IL-2. The patients were several recipients of combined kidney and bone marrow transplants from the ITN036ST trial, and samples were available only from these trial subjects. Healthy control blood was separated into PBMCs by Ficoll density gradient and cryopreserved, and patient PBMCs were collected both before and after transplant. On this clone: Its antigen remains undetermined. No much larger clonotype is one base removed from it; base qualities were not supplied.

Genomic DNA was extracted from sorted cells with the QIAGEN DNeasy Blood and Tissue Kit for TCRbeta CDR3 sequencing. High-throughput TCRbeta CDR3 sequencing, which included PCR amplification with bias correction and internal controls, was done commercially through immunoSEQ. Per the original workflow: Unique productive TCRbeta sequences were defined by CDR3 nucleotide sequence where primers matched, and otherwise by CDR3 amino acid sequence together with Vbeta and Jbeta genes. As a correction for sorting error, sequences shared between sorted populations at a frequency ratio of 2:1 or less were discarded, and the remaining shared sequences were assigned to the higher population. Donor-reactive sequences were defined as at least 5-fold expanded in CFSE-low cells versus unstimulated cells, with frequency of at least 0.01% in CFSE-low cells. Repertoire divergence was quantified by Jensen-Shannon divergence using the top 100 TCRbeta sequences ranked by frequency. For any sample with multiple sequencing runs, sorting error was corrected in each run separately before the runs were pooled. This immuneACCESS table, as held by TCRdb, lists in-frame sequences with V and J called but not all clones. Of the missing ones, under half trace to an unresolved V gene in checked studies; the others have no known cause. V and J calls and clone size are given by that table; D and trimming were obtained from the DNA. This sample gives tens of thousands of clones in total; approximately 98% of them show up just once. The top ten clones comprise 0.34% of the sample.

The V end loses 0 bases and the J end loses 2 bases, and a stretch of 13 bases separates them. The CDR3, cysteine through phenylalanine, is 16 amino acids long. The CDR3 DNA has 48 bases and is translated from base 1. Reading the germline V gene gives CDR1 KGHSH and CDR2 LQKENI. The V gene is TRBV18 and the J gene is TRBJ1-2; TRBD1 might be the D gene, on 6 matching bases. This receptor was identified in a human donor who received a combined kidney and bone marrow transplant. The sample consisted of Tregs from blood, taken before the transplant. The nucleotide sequence is TGTGCCAGCTCACCACCGACCGGGACACTGAACTATGGCTACACCTTC. The resulting protein is CASSPPTGTLNYGYTF.